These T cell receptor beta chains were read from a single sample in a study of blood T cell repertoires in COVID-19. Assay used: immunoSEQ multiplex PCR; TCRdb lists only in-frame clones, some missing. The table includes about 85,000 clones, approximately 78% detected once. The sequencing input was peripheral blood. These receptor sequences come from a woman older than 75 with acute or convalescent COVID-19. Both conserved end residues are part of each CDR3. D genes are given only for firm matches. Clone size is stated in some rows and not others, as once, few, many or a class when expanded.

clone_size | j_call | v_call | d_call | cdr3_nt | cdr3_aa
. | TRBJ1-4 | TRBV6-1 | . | TGTGCCAGCAGTGAAGATGCGGGACTGTTTTTT | CASSEDAGLFF
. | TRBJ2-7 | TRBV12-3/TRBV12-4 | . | TGTGCCAGCAGACTTTCTAACTACGAGCAGTACTTC | CASRLSNYEQYF
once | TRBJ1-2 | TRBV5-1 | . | TGCGCCAGCAGCTTGGCCGTAGGGGTTAACTATGGCTACACCTTC | CASSLAVGVNYGYTF
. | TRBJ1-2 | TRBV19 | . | TGTGCCAGTAGTAAGGGGATTGTCTATGGCTACACCTTC | CASSKGIVYGYTF
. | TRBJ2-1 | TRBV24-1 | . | TGTGCCACCAGTGGGGGGGTCCAATACAATGAGCAGTTCTTC | CATSGGVQYNEQFF
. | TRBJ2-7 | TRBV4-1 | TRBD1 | TGCGCCAGCAGCCAAGGCCCCGGGACAGGGGGGCTAACCGAGCAGTACTTC | CASSQGPGTGGLTEQYF
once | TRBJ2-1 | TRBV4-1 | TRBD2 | TGCGCCAGCAGCCAAGGACCGGGACTAGCGGACTCCTACAATGAGCAGTTCTTC | CASSQGPGLADSYNEQFF
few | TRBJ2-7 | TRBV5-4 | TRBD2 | TGTGCCAGCAGCTTGGAAGTAGGACTAGCGGGAGTGCAGTACTTC | CASSLEVGLAGVQYF
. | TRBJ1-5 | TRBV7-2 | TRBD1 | TGTGCCAGCAGCTCAATACAGGGGAGTAATCAGCCCCAGCATTTT | CASSSIQGSNQPQHF
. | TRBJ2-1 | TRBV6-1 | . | TGTGCCAGCAGTGACCTCGGTATCTGGGCAAATCGGAATGAGCAGTTCTTC | CASSDLGIWANRNEQFF
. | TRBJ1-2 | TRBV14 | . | TGTGCCAGCAGCCCCGGGGGGAGTTATGGCTACACCTTC | CASSPGGSYGYTF
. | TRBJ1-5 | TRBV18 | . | TGTGCCAGCTCACCTGCCCGGGATCAGCCCCAGCATTTT | CASSPARDQPQHF
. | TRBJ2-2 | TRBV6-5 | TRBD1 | TGTGCCAGCAGTTACTTCGGGACAGGGATCACCGGGGAGCTGTTTTTT | CASSYFGTGITGELFF
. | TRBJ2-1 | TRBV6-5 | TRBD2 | TGTGCCAGCCGAGAGCCCGGGACTACAAAGAATGAGCAGTTCTTC | CASREPGTTKNEQFF
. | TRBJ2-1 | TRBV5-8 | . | TGTGCCAGCAGCTTGATCCTAGCGCAAAGAGACAATGAGCAGTTCTTC | CASSLILAQRDNEQFF
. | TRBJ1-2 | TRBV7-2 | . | TGTGCCAGCAGCTTAGGTTCCGCTAACTATGGCTACACCTTC | CASSLGSANYGYTF
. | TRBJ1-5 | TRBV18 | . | TGTGCCAGCTCACGCGCCCCGACAGTTCAGCCCCAGCATTTT | CASSRAPTVQPQHF
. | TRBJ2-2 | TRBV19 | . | TGTGCCAGTATCGGGAGCACCGGGGAGCTGTTTTTT | CASIGSTGELFF
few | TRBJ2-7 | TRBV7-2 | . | TGTGCCAGCAGCTTAGTCCCTCTCGAGCAGTACTTC | CASSLVPLEQYF
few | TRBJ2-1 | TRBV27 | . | TGTGCCAGCAGGGATGTGACGGGGAACGACAATGAGCAGTTCTTC | CASRDVTGNDNEQFF
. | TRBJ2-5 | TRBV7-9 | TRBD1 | TGTGCCAGCAGCTCTTGGGACAGGGGAGAGACCCAGTACTTC | CASSSWDRGETQYF
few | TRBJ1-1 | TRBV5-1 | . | TGCGCCAGCAGTTTGCCGGGGGGCACTGAAGCTTTCTTT | CASSLPGGTEAFF
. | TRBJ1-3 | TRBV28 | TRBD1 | TGTGCCAGCAGTCACAGACAGGGCCCTGGAAACACCATATATTTT | CASSHRQGPGNTIYF
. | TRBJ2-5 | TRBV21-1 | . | TGTGCCAGCAGCAAAGATAAGGACTCCAAACAAGAGACCCAGTACTTC | CASSKDKDSKQETQYF
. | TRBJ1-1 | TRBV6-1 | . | TGTGCCAGCAGTGAAGTGGCAGGGCTGAACACTGAAGCTTTCTTT | CASSEVAGLNTEAFF
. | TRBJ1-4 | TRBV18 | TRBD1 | TGTGCCAGCTCAGTCTTGGGACAGGGAGATGAAAAACTGTTTTTT | CASSVLGQGDEKLFF
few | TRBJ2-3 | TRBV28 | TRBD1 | TGTGCCAGCAGAGGACCGGGACAGGGTGCAGATACGCAGTATTTT | CASRGPGQGADTQYF
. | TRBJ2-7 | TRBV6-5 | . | TGTGCCAGCAGTTACTCCTGGAGCCAGAACTACGAGCAGTACTTC | CASSYSWSQNYEQYF
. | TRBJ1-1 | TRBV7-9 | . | TGTGCCAGCAGCTTAATTCCAGGGGCGAACACTGAAGCTTTCTTT | CASSLIPGANTEAFF
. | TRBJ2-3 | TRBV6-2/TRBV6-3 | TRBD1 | TGTGCCAGCAGTGACAGACAGGGAGCCGATACGCAGTATTTT | CASSDRQGADTQYF
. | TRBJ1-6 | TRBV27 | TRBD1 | TGTGCCAGCAGTCCAGACAGGGCCTACGGATCACCCCTCCACTTT | CASSPDRAYGSPLHF
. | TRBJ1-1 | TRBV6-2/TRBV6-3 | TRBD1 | TGTGCCAGCAGTACCACAGGGGAGTGGACTGAAGCTTTCTTT | CASSTTGEWTEAFF
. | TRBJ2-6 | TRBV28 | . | TGTGCCAGTGGACAGCAGACGTCCGGGGCCAACGTCCTGACTTTC | CASGQQTSGANVLTF
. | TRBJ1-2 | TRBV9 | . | TGTGCCAGCAGCTCTGACAGGTTCTATGGCTACACCTTC | CASSSDRFYGYTF
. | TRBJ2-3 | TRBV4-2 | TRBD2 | TGTGCCAGCAGCCAGGGGACTAGCGGGGGATACACAGATACGCAGTATTTT | CASSQGTSGGYTDTQYF
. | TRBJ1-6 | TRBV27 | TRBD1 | TGTGCCAGCAGTAACGGACAGGGGAATTCACCCCTCCACTTT | CASSNGQGNSPLHF
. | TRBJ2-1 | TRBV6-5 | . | TGTGCCAGCGCGGCATACAATGAGCAGTTCTTC | CASAAYNEQFF